A single sample is the source of the 18 T cell receptor beta chains below, sequenced in a study of shared clonotypes between healthy human individuals. Generated by immunoSEQ multiplex PCR, the TCRdb table keeps only in-frame clones and is missing some. This table holds 550,000 to 850,000 clones, 74% found once. The specimen sequenced was memory CD4+ T cells sorted from blood. Subset of the sample: CD45RA-negative fraction. These receptors were obtained from a woman aged 25 to 39 in good health.

A word on this clone: Additional DNA sequences in this sample encode the identical CDR3. The J gene is TRBJ1-1, the V gene TRBV28; D perhaps matches TRBD1 (6 bases). The CDR3 totals 14 residues. V was pared by 2 bases and J by 1 base, with 8 bases between. The V gene's germline CDR1 is MDHEN and CDR2 SYDVKM. The CDR3 bases are TGTGCCAGCAGTTTACGGACAGCGAACACTGAAGCTTTCTTT. Translation gives CASSLRTANTEAFF.

The V call is TRBV18, the J call TRBJ1-2; tentatively, D is TRBD1 (6 bases). The V and J ends lost 3 bases and 4 bases respectively, with 12 bases between them. CDR1 KGHSH and CDR2 LQKENI come from the germline V gene. The CDR3 length is 14 residues. This CDR3 reads CASSPRTEAYGYTF. The CDR3 nucleotides read TGTGCCAGCTCACCGCGGACAGAAGCCTATGGCTACACCTTC.

This rearrangement joins TRBV4-1 to TRBJ1-2; D is uncertain. Per germline, CDR1 MGHRA and CDR2 YSYEKL. The CDR3 loop spans 17 amino acids. V was pared by 4 bases and J by 6 bases, with 24 bases between. The CDR3 region is CASSRNPPLADWNGYTF. The CDR3 DNA sequence: TGCGCCAGCAGCCGAAACCCCCCCCTCGCGGACTGGAATGGCTACACCTTC.

Ten or more counts support this clone. This sample also contains other DNA sequences that code for the same CDR3. This chain joins TRBV7-2 and TRBJ2-5; TRBD2 agrees at 9 bases. The length of the CDR3 is 18 residues. CDR1 is SGHTA and CDR2 is FQGNSA in the germline V gene. Trimming removed 5 bases from V and 4 bases from J; junction bases left unmatched: 17. CDR3 amino acids: CASSSSNLGLAHGETQYF. The CDR3 DNA follows: TGTGCCAGCAGCAGTTCAAATCTCGGACTAGCGCACGGAGAGACCCAGTACTTC.

J is TRBJ2-3 and V is TRBV25-1, with TRBD2 matching 11 bases. V was pared by 5 bases and J by 0 bases, with 4 bases of the junction left unmatched. In germline, CDR1 is MGHDK, CDR2 SYGVNS. The CDR3 spans 16 residues. This chain's CDR3 is CASSLAGGPSTDTQYF. The CDR3 region has the DNA TGTGCCAGCAGTTTAGCGGGAGGGCCTAGCACAGATACGCAGTATTTT.

The rearrangement links TRBV19 to TRBJ1-5; the D is unclear. V gave up 7 bases and J gave up 0 bases, with 10 bases separating them. The CDR3 is 14 residues long. Germline loops: CDR1 LNHDA, CDR2 SQIVND (reference sequence). This CDR3 reads CASNLRGSNQPQHF. CDR3 bases: TGTGCCAGTAACCTCCGGGGTAGCAATCAGCCCCAGCATTTT.

In this sample, this clone turned up once. This chain joins TRBV6-5 and TRBJ1-4, with a possible D match to TRBD1 (5 bases). Trimming removed 3 bases at V and 6 bases at J, with 11 bases between. Germline loops: CDR1 MNHEY, CDR2 SVGAGI. The CDR3 is made up of 14 amino acids. CDR3 region: CASSYSGMDEKLFF. CDR3 bases: TGTGCCAGCAGTTATTCAGGGATGGATGAAAAACTGTTTTTT.

The J gene is TRBJ2-3, the V gene TRBV23-1, with 8 bases fitting TRBD1. TRBV23-1 is assigned to the ORF class and has an uncertain function. The CDR3 length is 15 residues. J was trimmed by 4 bases and V by 4 bases; bases with no gene match: 7. CDR3 in DNA: TGCGCCAGCAGTCGACCCCAGGGGGCGGCAGATACGCAGTATTTT. Its translation: CASSRPQGAADTQYF.

The chain joins TRBV11-2 to TRBJ2-1; D is unclear. This CDR3 region has 13 residues. V gave up 5 bases and J gave up 9 bases, with 14 bases separating them. The germline gives CDR1 SGHAT, CDR2 FQNNGV. The CDR3 is CASSLPVSFEQFF. The CDR3 DNA reads as TGTGCCAGCAGCCTCCCTGTGAGCTTTGAGCAGTTCTTC.

This chain links TRBV10-1 with TRBJ2-1; D not certain. V lost 3 bases and J 16 bases, leaving 22 bases between the germline ends. This CDR3 has 14 amino acids. Germline V lookup: CDR1 WNHNN, CDR2 SYGVQD (reference sequence). The CDR3 DNA reads as TGCGCCAGCAGTGAAAATTCGGAGTGGACGGGTGTATTCTTC. Translation: CASSENSEWTGVFF.

In the case of this clone: A clone one base away is much larger, so this may be a read error. This rearrangement joins TRBV11-2 to TRBJ2-6; D ambiguous. Trimming shortened V by 0 bases and J by 0 bases, and 3 bases separated the two germline ends. The CDR3 is 15 residues long. Germline V gene data show CDR1 as SGHAT and CDR2 as FQNNGV. The CDR3 region has the DNA TGTGCCAGCAGCTTAGAGGGCTCTGGGGCCAACGTCCTGACTTTC. This translates into CASSLEGSGANVLTF.

The chain uses TRBV19 and TRBJ1-5; 9 nucleotides match TRBD1. Per germline, CDR1 LNHDA and CDR2 SQIVND (reference sequence). Trimming removed 7 bases from V and 6 bases from J; junction bases left unmatched: 19. The CDR3 runs 18 residues. The CDR3 DNA reads TGTGCCAGTACCCTATACTTCCCGAGCCGGGACAGGGTTCAGCCCCAGCATTTT. Translation gives CASTLYFPSRDRVQPQHF.

This chain joins TRBV7-2 and TRBJ1-1; 7 positions agree with TRBD1. V lost 5 bases to trimming and J lost 3 bases; unmatched junction nucleotides: 9. Germline V gives CDR1 SGHTA, CDR2 FQGNSA. The CDR3 contains 15 residues. The CDR3 region is CASSPDRRRYTEAFF. The CDR3 DNA sequence: TGTGCCAGCAGCCCGGACAGGCGGAGGTACACTGAAGCTTTCTTT.

The V call is TRBV29-1, the J call TRBJ2-1; possibly TRBD1 or TRBD2 for D (5 bases each). The V and J ends lost 4 bases and 7 bases respectively, with 17 bases between them. The CDR3 contains 14 residues. CDR1 is SQVTM, CDR2 ANQGSEA, per germline. CDR3 amino acids: CSVVRGPMLNEQFF. CDR3 nucleotides: TGCAGCGTTGTCCGGGGCCCAATGTTAAATGAGCAGTTCTTC.

The chain has TRBV28 and TRBJ1-1; 11 bases line up with TRBD1. This CDR3 has 18 residues. Germline CDR1 reads MDHEN; CDR2 reads SYDVKM. The junction had 14 bases not matched to a gene; V was cut back by 6 bases and J by 2 bases. The CDR3 protein is CASRGSDRGHSGNTEAFF. CDR3 nucleotide sequence: TGTGCCAGCAGGGGATCGGACAGGGGGCACAGCGGCAACACTGAAGCTTTCTTT.

V and J are TRBV28 and TRBJ2-7; no firm D call. The CDR3 contains 14 residues. Germline CDR1 MDHEN, CDR2 SYDVKM. Trimming stripped 1 base from V and 0 bases from J, with 7 bases between. The CDR3 region has the DNA TGTGCCAGCAGTTTATCGCATATCTCCTACGAGCAGTACTTC. Amino acid sequence: CASSLSHISYEQYF.

The CDR3 DNA reads TGCGCCAGCAGCTTCGGGAGCCCCAGCTCCTACAATGAGCAGTTCTTC. It is translated as CASSFGSPSSYNEQFF. This chain joins TRBV5-1 and TRBJ2-1, with TRBD2 as a possible D gene (6 bases). CDR3 length: 16 amino acids. Looked up from germline, CDR1 is SGHRS and CDR2 is YFSETQ. The V gene lost 2 bases and the J gene lost 0 bases, with 12 bases spanning the gap. The full variable domain, completed using reference TRBV5-1 and TRBJ2-1, is KAGVTQTPRYLIKTRGQQVTLSCSPISGHRSVSWYQQTPGQGLQFLFEYFSETQRNKGNFPGRFSGRQFSNSRSEMNVSTLELGDSALYLCASSFGSPSSYNEQFFGPGTRLTVL.

The table lists this clone with many counts. The rearrangement joins TRBV14 to TRBJ2-2; 14 bases are shared with TRBD2. The CDR3 runs to 15 residues. V lost 6 bases, J lost 4 bases, and 1 base stayed unmatched. The germline V gene has CDR1 SGHDN and CDR2 FVKESK. The CDR3, as DNA: TGTGCCAGCAGAGGGACTAGCGGGAGCACCGGGGAGCTGTTTTTT. The encoded protein is CASRGTSGSTGELFF.